A single T cell receptor (beta chain) is shown here with its context. This clonotype occurred a few times. No cognate antigen has been identified for it. Base qualities were left out, and no much larger clone turns up one base away. This sample is drawn from a study of CD8 T cells in ankylosing spondylitis (dated by TCRdb to between 2016 and 2019). A note on the overall study: T cell receptor beta repertoires were profiled in healthy donors and ankylosing spondylitis patients so that disease-linked TCR variants could be found. The full study cohort was made up of about 24 ankylosing spondylitis patients and fewer than 120 healthy donors. Peripheral blood was sampled, and synovial fluid was additionally collected from ankylosing spondylitis patients. Here is what the overall study found, with its caveats: Blood from ankylosing spondylitis patients appeared to be characterized by a TCR beta motif composed of eight highly homologous amino acid variants. The disease-linked clones had a CD8+ phenotype and were found at relatively low frequencies in peripheral blood. Significant enrichment of the disease-linked clones was reported in matched synovial fluid samples from ankylosing spondylitis patients. Some of the motif variants had been reported before in the synovial fluid and blood of reactive arthritis patients, a finding that suggests common disease-initiation mechanisms.

Sequencing was performed on an Illumina HiSeq 2500. TCR beta libraries were prepared by quantitative 5'-RACE with molecular barcodes. The paper's processing steps were these. A new computational method, built on a probabilistic model of VDJ rearrangement, was used to identify disease-linked TCR variants. TCRdb redid the processing of the public reads, applying fastp at Q25 and MiXCR, and retained in-frame beta chains. Every distinct CDR3 protein forms one entry, paired with its most common genes and DNA. TCRdb, not the authors, supplied the V and J calls. This sample has 650,000 to 800,000 distinct CDR3 sequences in its table, and about 20% of those were observed once. The leading ten clones occupy 19% of the sample. From its cysteine to its phenylalanine, the CDR3 spans 14 amino acids. Of all the DNA, just the CDR3 is kept, 42 bases in frame from base 1. Trimming leaves V shorter by 5 bases and J shorter by 4 bases, with the junction holding 3 bases beyond the gene matches. The germline V gene sets CDR1 to SGHTA and CDR2 to FQGNSA.

The sequence derives from a male donor with ankylosing spondylitis. The chain is assembled from TRBV7-2 and TRBJ2-2; TRBD1 aligns with 8 central bases. Input material: blood, either unsorted or a sorted T cell fraction (not recorded which). The nucleotides read TGTGCCAGCAGCCCTCAGGGGGCCACCGGGGAGCTGTTTTTT. It specifies CASSPQGATGELFF. Full variable domain (CDR3 extended with the reference TRBV7-2 and TRBJ2-2 proteins): GAGVSQSPSNKVTEKGKDVELRCDPISGHTALYWYRQSLGQGLEFLIYFQGNSAPDKSGLPSDRFSAERTGGSVSTLTIQRTQQEDSAVYLCASSPQGATGELFFGEGSRLTVL.